Listed below are T cell receptor beta chains from one sample, sequenced in a study of cytomegalovirus exposure and HLA in healthy donors. The repertoire was sequenced with immunoSEQ multiplex PCR; TCRdb's copy has only in-frame clones and lacks some. The data hold about 200,000 clones, with less than 90% observed a single time. Sequencing was done on a sample of PBMCs. The origin of the receptors is a woman aged 30 to 39 in good health and CMV-seronegative. CDR3s include the opening cysteine and the closing phenylalanine or tryptophan. The order of the fields is clone size, D gene, J gene, V gene, CDR3 DNA, CDR3 protein. The D gene is left open where the match is weak. The size of a clone is reported for some rows only, either as once, few or many, or as a class for expanded clones.

once	TRBD2	TRBJ2-1	TRBV14	TGTGCCAGCAGCCAAGATAGAAGCGGGGGCACCTACAATGAGCAGTTCTTC	CASSQDRSGGTYNEQFF
-	-	TRBJ2-7	TRBV28	TGTGCCAGCAGTTTCCCGCAGGGGGGCGAGCAGTACTTC	CASSFPQGGEQYF
-	-	TRBJ1-1	TRBV2	TGTGCCAGCAGCACCGGACGGGGCACTGAAGCTTTCTTT	CASSTGRGTEAFF
-	TRBD2	TRBJ2-2	TRBV5-1	TGCGCCAGCAGCCTAATAGCGGGAGACGTGTTCGGGGAGCTGTTTTTT	CASSLIAGDVFGELFF
-	TRBD1	TRBJ2-1	TRBV7-9	TGTGCCAGCAGCTCTAGAGGACAGGGACACGAGCAGTTCTTC	CASSSRGQGHEQFF
-	-	TRBJ2-4	TRBV30	TGTGCCTGGATCCCCCAATTAAACATTCAGTACTTC	CAWIPQLNIQYF
-	-	TRBJ2-7	TRBV27	TGTGCCAGCAGTTTATATCCAGGGGCCTACGAGCAGTACTTC	CASSLYPGAYEQYF
-	-	TRBJ2-7	TRBV13	TGTGCCAGCAGTGCCCTAGCCTCAGATGGCTCCTACGAGCAGTACTTC	CASSALASDGSYEQYF
-	-	TRBJ2-3	TRBV19	TGTGCCAGTAGTATCTTCGGGGGGCCTGGCACGCAGTATTTT	CASSIFGGPGTQYF
-	-	TRBJ2-1	TRBV9	TGTGCCAGCAGCGTAGTTGGCAATTACAATGAGCAGTTCTTC	CASSVVGNYNEQFF
-	TRBD1	TRBJ2-1	TRBV7-3	TGTGCCAGCAGCTTAGGGCAGGGGGTCTACAATGAGCAGTTCTTC	CASSLGQGVYNEQFF
-	-	TRBJ2-2	TRBV15	TGTGCCACCAGCCCCGTGGCCCCGAACACCGGGGAGCTGTTTTTT	CATSPVAPNTGELFF
-	-	TRBJ2-1	TRBV21-1	TGTGCCAGCAGCAAAGGGTGGGAGGCAACTGAACCGAGGTTATCGAATGAGCAGTTCTTC	CASSKGWEATEPRLSNEQFF
-	-	TRBJ1-5	TRBV19	TGTGCCAGTAGTACCGGACCCAGGGCCCAGCATTTT	CASSTGPRAQHF
-	TRBD2	TRBJ2-7	TRBV7-9	TGTGCCAGCAGCTCCGGGACTAGCGGGTTGCCATATGAGCAGTACTTC	CASSSGTSGLPYEQYF
-	TRBD2	TRBJ2-3	TRBV29-1	TGCAGCGTTGAAGGCGGGACTACATTCACAGATACGCAGTATTTT	CSVEGGTTFTDTQYF
-	TRBD1	TRBJ1-5	TRBV5-5	TGTGCCAGCAGCCCGACAGGGAATGAGCCCCAGCATTTT	CASSPTGNEPQHF
-	TRBD1	TRBJ1-1	TRBV5-5	TGTGCCAGCAGCCAATCGGACAGGGAAGGGGTGAACACTGAAGCTTTCTTT	CASSQSDREGVNTEAFF
-	TRBD2	TRBJ2-3	TRBV5-8	TGTGCCAGCAGCTTGGGGCTAGCGGGGGGCCTCACAGATACGCAGTATTTT	CASSLGLAGGLTDTQYF
-	TRBD2	TRBJ2-6	TRBV4-1	TGCGCCAGCAGCCAAGGGGAGGGTATCTCTGGGGCCAACGTCCTGACTTTC	CASSQGEGISGANVLTF
-	-	TRBJ2-3	TRBV5-1	TGCGCCAGCAGCCGGAGAACAGGGAGTGAAACAGATACGCAGTATTTT	CASSRRTGSETDTQYF
once	-	TRBJ2-2	TRBV7-2	TGTGCCAGCAGCTTAACTCGGACACTTGTCGCCGGGGAGCTGTTTTTT	CASSLTRTLVAGELFF
-	-	TRBJ1-6	TRBV4-1	TGCGCCAGCAGCCAAGCCGGAGGGAGCTCCTATAATTCACCCCTCCACTTT	CASSQAGGSSYNSPLHF
-	-	TRBJ2-1	TRBV2	TGTGCCAGCAGTGACCCCCCAGTTGGCAATGAGCAGTTCTTC	CASSDPPVGNEQFF
-	-	TRBJ2-1	TRBV5-1	TGCGCCAGCAGCTTGGACCCACGTCGGGGGAATGAGCAGTTCTTC	CASSLDPRRGNEQFF
-	TRBD2	TRBJ2-2	TRBV2	TGTGCCAGCACCACTCGGCTAGCGGACTACACCGGGGAGCTGTTTTTT	CASTTRLADYTGELFF
-	-	TRBJ1-4	TRBV28	TGTGCCAGCAGTATACAGGGTTCGGGACCGTCGGATGAAAAACTGTTTTTT	CASSIQGSGPSDEKLFF
-	-	TRBJ2-7	TRBV28	TGTGCCAGCAGTATCGGACAGACCGAGCAGTACTTC	CASSIGQTEQYF
-	TRBD1	TRBJ2-1	TRBV7-2	TGTGCCAGCAGCTTAGGCTGGGACAGGGAGAAGTTCTTC	CASSLGWDREKFF
-	-	TRBJ1-3	TRBV10-3	TGTGCCATCAGGGTCCCTCGGGGGGCCGGAAACACCATATATTTT	CAIRVPRGAGNTIYF
-	-	TRBJ2-7	TRBV6-5	TGTGCCAGCAAACCACAGAACTTCTACTACGAGCAGTACTTC	CASKPQNFYYEQYF